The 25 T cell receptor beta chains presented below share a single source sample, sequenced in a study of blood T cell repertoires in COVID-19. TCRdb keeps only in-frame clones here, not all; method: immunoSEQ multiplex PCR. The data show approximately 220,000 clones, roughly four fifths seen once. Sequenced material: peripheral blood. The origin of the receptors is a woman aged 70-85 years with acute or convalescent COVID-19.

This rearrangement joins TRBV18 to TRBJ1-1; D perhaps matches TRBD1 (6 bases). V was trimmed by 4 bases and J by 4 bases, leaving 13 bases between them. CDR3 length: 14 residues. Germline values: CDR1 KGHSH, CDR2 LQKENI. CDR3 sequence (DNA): TGTGCCAGCTCACTCGAACAGGGCGGCACTGAAGCTTTCTTT. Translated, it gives CASSLEQGGTEAFF.

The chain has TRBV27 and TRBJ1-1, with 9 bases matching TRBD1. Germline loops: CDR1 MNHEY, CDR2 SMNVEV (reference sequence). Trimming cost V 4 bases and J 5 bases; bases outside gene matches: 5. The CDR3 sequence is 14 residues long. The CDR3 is CASSYRGQVTEAFF. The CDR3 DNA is TGTGCCAGCAGTTACAGGGGGCAAGTGACTGAAGCTTTCTTT.

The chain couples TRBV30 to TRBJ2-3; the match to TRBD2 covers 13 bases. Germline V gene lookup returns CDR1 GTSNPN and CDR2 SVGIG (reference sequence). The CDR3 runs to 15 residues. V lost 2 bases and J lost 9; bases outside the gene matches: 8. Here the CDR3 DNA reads TGTGCCTGGAGTTGGACTAGCGGGGGACCAACCACGCAGTATTTT. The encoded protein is CAWSWTSGGPTTQYF.

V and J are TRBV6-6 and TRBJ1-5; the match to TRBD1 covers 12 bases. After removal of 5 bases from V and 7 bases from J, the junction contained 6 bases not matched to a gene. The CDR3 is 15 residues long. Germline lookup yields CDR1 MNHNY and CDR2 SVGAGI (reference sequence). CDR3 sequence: CASSTGTGGRQPQHF. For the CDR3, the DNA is TGTGCCAGCAGTACCGGGACAGGGGGCAGACAGCCCCAGCATTTT.

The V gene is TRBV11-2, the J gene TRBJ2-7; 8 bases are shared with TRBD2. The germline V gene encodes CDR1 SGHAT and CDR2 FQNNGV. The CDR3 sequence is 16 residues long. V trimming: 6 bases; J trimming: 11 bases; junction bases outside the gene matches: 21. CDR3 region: CASSSSGGGHDPLKYF. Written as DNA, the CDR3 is TGTGCCAGCAGTAGTTCCGGCGGGGGGCACGATCCCCTAAAGTACTTC.

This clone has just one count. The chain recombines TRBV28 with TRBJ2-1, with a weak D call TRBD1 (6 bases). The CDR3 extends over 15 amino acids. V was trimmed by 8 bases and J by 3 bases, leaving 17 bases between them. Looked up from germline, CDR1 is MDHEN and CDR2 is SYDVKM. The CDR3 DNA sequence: TGTGCCAGCCTACCTGAGCAGGGGAACTACAATGAGCAGTTCTTC. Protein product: CASLPEQGNYNEQFF. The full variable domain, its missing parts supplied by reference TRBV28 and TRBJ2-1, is DVKVTQSSRYLVKRTGEKVFLECVQDMDHENMFWYRQDPGLGLRLIYFSYDVKMKEKGDIPEGYSVSREKKERFSLILESASTNQTSMYLCASLPEQGNYNEQFFGPGTRLTVL.

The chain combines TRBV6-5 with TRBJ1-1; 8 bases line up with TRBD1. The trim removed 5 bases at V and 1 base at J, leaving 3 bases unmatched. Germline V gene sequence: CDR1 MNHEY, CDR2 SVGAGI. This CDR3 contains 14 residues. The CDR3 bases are TGTGCCAGCAGTAACAGGGGGGAGAACACTGAAGCTTTCTTT. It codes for CASSNRGENTEAFF.

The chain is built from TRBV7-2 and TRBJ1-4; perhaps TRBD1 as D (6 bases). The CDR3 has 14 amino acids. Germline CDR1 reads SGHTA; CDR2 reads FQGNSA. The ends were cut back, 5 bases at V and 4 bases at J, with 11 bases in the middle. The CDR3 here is CASSPDRINEKLFF. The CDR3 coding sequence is TGTGCCAGCAGCCCCGACAGGATTAATGAAAAACTGTTTTTT.

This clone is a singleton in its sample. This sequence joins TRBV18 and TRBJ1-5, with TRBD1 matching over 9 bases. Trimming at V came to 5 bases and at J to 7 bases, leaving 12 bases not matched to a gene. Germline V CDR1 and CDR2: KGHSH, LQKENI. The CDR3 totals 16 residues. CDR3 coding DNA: TGTGCCAGCTCAGACGCAGGGACAGGGAATGGGCAGCCCCAGCATTTT. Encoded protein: CASSDAGTGNGQPQHF.

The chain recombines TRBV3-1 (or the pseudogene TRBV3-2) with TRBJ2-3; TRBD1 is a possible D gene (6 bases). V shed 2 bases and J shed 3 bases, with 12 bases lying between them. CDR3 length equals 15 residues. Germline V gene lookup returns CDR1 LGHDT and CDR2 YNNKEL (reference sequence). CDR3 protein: CASSQNRVGTDTQYF. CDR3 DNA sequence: TGTGCCAGCAGCCAAAACAGGGTGGGGACAGATACGCAGTATTTT.

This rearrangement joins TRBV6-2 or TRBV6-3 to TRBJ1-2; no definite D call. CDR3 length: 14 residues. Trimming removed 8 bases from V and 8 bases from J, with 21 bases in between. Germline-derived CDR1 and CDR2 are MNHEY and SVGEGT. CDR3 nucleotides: TGTGCCAGCGGCCGGTCGCGGGGAGGATCAGGCTACACCTTC. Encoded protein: CASGRSRGGSGYTF.

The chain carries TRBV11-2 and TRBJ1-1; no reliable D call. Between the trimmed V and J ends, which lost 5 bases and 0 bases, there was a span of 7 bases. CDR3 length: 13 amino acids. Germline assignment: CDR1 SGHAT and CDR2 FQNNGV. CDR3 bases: TGTGCCAGCAGCACTCAATTGAACACTGAAGCTTTCTTT. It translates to CASSTQLNTEAFF.

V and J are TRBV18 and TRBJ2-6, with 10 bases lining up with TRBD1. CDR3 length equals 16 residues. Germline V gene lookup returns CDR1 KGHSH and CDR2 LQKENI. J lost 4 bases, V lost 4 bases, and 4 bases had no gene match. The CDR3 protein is CASSQTGGAGANVLTF. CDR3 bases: TGTGCCAGCTCACAGACAGGGGGCGCGGGGGCCAACGTCCTGACTTTC.

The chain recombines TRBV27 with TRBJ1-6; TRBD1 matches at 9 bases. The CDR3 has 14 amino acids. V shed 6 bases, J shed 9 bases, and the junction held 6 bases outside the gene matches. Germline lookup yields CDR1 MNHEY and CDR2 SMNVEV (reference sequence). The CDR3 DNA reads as TGTGCCAGCAGCACCGGGACAGGGCTTTCACCCCTCCACTTT. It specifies CASSTGTGLSPLHF.

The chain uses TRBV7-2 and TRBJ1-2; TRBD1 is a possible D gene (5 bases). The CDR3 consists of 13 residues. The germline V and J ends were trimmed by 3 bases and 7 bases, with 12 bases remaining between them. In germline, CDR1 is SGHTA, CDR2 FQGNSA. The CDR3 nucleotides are TGTGCCAGCAGCTTTGGGCAGGGAAGTGGCTACACCTTC. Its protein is CASSFGQGSGYTF. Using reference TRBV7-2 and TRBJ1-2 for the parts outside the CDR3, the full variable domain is GAGVSQSPSNKVTEKGKDVELRCDPISGHTALYWYRQSLGQGLEFLIYFQGNSAPDKSGLPSDRFSAERTGGSVSTLTIQRTQQEDSAVYLCASSFGQGSGYTFGSGTRLTVV.

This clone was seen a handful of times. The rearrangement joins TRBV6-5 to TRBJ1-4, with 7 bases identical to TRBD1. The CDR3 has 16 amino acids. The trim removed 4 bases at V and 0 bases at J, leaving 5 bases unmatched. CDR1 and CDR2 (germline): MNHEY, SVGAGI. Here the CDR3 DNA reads TGTGCCAGCAGTTCCTCTGGACAGGCAACTAATGAAAAACTGTTTTTT. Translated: CASSSSGQATNEKLFF.

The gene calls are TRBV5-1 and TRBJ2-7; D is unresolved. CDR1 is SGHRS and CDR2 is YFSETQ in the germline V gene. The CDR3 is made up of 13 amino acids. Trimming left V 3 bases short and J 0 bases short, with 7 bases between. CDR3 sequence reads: CASSSQNSYEQYF. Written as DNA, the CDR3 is TGCGCCAGCAGCTCACAGAACTCCTACGAGCAGTACTTC.

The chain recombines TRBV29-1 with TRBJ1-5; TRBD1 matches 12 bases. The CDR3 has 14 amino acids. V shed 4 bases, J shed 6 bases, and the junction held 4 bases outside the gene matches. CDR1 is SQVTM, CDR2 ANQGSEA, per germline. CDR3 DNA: TGCAGCGTTGGGTGGGACAGGGGGCCTCAGCCCCAGCATTTT. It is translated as CSVGWDRGPQPQHF.

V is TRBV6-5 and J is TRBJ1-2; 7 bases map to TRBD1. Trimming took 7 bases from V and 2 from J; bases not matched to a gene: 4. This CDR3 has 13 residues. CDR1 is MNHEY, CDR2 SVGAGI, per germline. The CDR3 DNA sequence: TGTGCCAGCACCCCAGGGGGGAACTATGGCTACACCTTC. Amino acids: CASTPGGNYGYTF.

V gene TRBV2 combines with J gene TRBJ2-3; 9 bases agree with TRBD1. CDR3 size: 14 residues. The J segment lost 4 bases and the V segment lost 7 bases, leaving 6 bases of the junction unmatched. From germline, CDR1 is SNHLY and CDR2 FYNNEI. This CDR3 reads CASTPDRGPDTQYF. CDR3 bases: TGTGCCAGCACCCCGGACAGGGGACCAGATACGCAGTATTTT.

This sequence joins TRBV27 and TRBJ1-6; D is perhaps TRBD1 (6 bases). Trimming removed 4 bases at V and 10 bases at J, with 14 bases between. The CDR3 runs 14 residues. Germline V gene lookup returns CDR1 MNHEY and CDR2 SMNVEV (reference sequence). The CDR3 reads CASSSKDRYSPLHF. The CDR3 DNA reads TGTGCCAGCAGTTCGAAGGACAGATACTCACCCCTCCACTTT.

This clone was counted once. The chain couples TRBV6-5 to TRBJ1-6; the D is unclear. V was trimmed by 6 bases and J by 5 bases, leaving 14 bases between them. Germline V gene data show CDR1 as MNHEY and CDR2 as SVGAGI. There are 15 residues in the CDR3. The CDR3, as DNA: TGTGCCAGCAGGGTCAGGTATACGGATAATTCACCCCTCCACTTT. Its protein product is CASRVRYTDNSPLHF.

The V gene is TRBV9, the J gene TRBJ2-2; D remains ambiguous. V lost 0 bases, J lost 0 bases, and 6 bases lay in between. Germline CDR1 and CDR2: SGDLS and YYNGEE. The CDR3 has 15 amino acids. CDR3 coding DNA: TGTGCCAGCAGCGTAGTCGGAGCGAACACCGGGGAGCTGTTTTTT. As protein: CASSVVGANTGELFF.

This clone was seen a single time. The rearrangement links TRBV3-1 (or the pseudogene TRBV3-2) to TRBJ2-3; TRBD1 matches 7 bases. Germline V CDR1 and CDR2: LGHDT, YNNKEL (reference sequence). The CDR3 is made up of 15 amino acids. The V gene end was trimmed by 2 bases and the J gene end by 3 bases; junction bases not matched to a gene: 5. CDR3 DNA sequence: TGTGCCAGCAGCCAAAGGGGGCGAAATACAGATACGCAGTATTTT. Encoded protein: CASSQRGRNTDTQYF.

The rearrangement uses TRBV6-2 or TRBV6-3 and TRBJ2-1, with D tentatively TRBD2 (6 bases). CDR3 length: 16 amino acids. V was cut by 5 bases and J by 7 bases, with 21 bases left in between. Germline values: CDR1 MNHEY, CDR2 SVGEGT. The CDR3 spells CASSRPGLSQANEQFF. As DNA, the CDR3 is TGTGCCAGCAGTCGGCCGGGACTCTCACAGGCGAATGAGCAGTTCTTC.